The 30 T cell receptor beta chains listed next were all sequenced from one sample in a study of T-cell memory formation after mild COVID-19. In TCRdb, the 5' RACE reads were re-called with MiXCR into one record per CDR3 protein. The profile covers a few hundred thousand distinct CDR3 sequences, with about a sixth appearing a single time and 23% taken by the ten largest. Sequenced material: PBMCs or a T cell subset sorted from them (not recorded which). Receptor source: a man in his late teens or twenties who had mild COVID-19 (a few samples of this study predate the infection). Cell type and time point are not known.

This clonotype appeared a few times. This sequence joins TRBV21-1 and TRBJ2-7. TRBV21-1 is noted as a pseudogene. CDR3 length equals 12 residues. The CDR3 here is CASSKVLLVGYV. The CDR3 DNA follows: TGTGCCAGCAGCAAAGTTCTGTTAGTGGGGTACGTC.

This clonotype has only a few counts. This sequence joins TRBV6-2 or TRBV6-3 and TRBJ2-5; 8 bases align to TRBD2. The CDR3 sequence is 14 residues long. Germline lookup yields CDR1 MNHEY and CDR2 SVGEGT. Germline trimming cut 5 bases from V and 3 bases from J; bases unmatched to any gene: 5. The CDR3 loop reads CASSTSGREETQYF. CDR3 DNA: TGTGCCAGCAGTACTAGCGGAAGGGAAGAGACCCAGTACTTC.

There are a few counts of this clonotype. This chain joins TRBV3-1 and TRBJ2-5; D unclear. Trimming shortened V by 10 bases and J by 5 bases, and 11 bases separated the two germline ends. The germline V gene has CDR1 LGHDT and CDR2 YNNKEL (reference sequence). The CDR3 totals 11 residues. CDR3 in amino acids: CAIRNAETQYF. The CDR3 bases are TGTGCCATCCGAAATGCGGAGACCCAGTACTTC.

The chain has TRBV10-3 and TRBJ1-4, with D uncertain. Deletions cut 9 bases from V and 5 bases from J, with 13 bases between. The CDR3 sequence is 13 residues long. Germline CDR1 ENHRY, CDR2 SYGVKD. The CDR3, as DNA: TGTGCCATAAGACGGCAGGAGAATGAAAAACTGTTTTTT. This encodes CAIRRQENEKLFF.

This clonotype came up a few times. V and J are TRBV5-1 and TRBJ2-5; 8 positions match TRBD1. Germline CDR1 and CDR2: SGHRS and YFSETQ. This CDR3 region has 16 residues. Unmatched junction bases numbered 7, after V lost 3 bases and J lost 0 bases. This CDR3 reads CASSSQGALYQETQYF. The DNA for the CDR3 is TGCGCCAGCAGCTCCCAGGGGGCCTTGTACCAAGAGACCCAGTACTTC.

The table lists this clonotype with a few counts. V usage is TRBV20-1 and J usage is TRBJ2-3; D perhaps matches TRBD2 (5 bases). This CDR3 has 15 residues. Trimming took off 1 base at V and 3 bases at J, with 14 bases between the two ends. Germline V lookup: CDR1 DFQATT, CDR2 SNEGSKA (reference sequence). The CDR3 coding sequence is TGCAGTGCTAGAGTCGCGAGGGCGGCGACAGATACGCAGTATTTT. This sequence encodes CSARVARAATDTQYF.

This clonotype was detected many times. The chain carries TRBV3-1 and TRBJ1-1, with D possibly being TRBD1 (6 bases). Germline lookup yields CDR1 LGHDT and CDR2 YNNKEL (reference sequence). The CDR3 runs 15 residues. V gave up 3 bases and J gave up 0 bases, with 11 bases separating them. The CDR3 protein is CASSHPGAMNTEAFF. The CDR3 bases are TGTGCCAGCAGCCATCCAGGGGCGATGAACACTGAAGCTTTCTTT.

This clonotype was recorded a few times. This chain joins TRBV20-1 and TRBJ2-1; D may correspond to TRBD1 or TRBD2 (5 bases each). CDR3 length equals 13 residues. CDR1 is DFQATT, CDR2 SNEGSKA, per germline (reference sequence). V lost 6 bases and J lost 7, with 16 bases in between. CDR3 loop: CSAIRAEGNEQFF. The CDR3 region has the DNA TGCAGTGCCATAAGGGCTGAGGGGAATGAGCAGTTCTTC.

In its sample, this clonotype was seen a few times. The rearrangement links TRBV28 to TRBJ2-5; TRBD1 might be the D (7 bases). Germline CDR1 MDHEN, CDR2 SYDVKM. With 3 bases removed from V and 4 bases from J, the gap between germline ends came to 12 bases. The CDR3 has 14 residues. The CDR3 loop is CASSLEQGGETQYF. The CDR3 nucleotides read TGTGCCAGCAGTTTGGAGCAGGGGGGAGAGACCCAGTACTTC.

The chain recombines TRBV4-2 with TRBJ2-3; TRBD2 matches 15 bases. The germline CDR1 and CDR2 sequences are LGHNA and YNFKEQ. Losses at the gene ends were 3 bases for V and 1 base for J; bases not matched to a gene: 5. The CDR3 consists of 18 residues. The CDR3 bases are TGTGCCAGCAGCCATCCTGGACTAGCGGGGGGGCGCACAGATACGCAGTATTTT. It yields the protein CASSHPGLAGGRTDTQYF.

The chain is built from TRBV2 and TRBJ2-7; unclear D gene. Germline V gene sequence: CDR1 SNHLY, CDR2 FYNNEI. This CDR3 is built from 11 residues. Trimming stripped 8 bases from V and 4 bases from J, with 9 bases between. CDR3 in DNA: TGTGCCAGCGGACCGCTATACGAGCAGTACTTC. It codes for CASGPLYEQYF.

This clonotype was counted a few times. The V gene is TRBV9, the J gene TRBJ2-3; D is ambiguous. The CDR3 loop spans 12 amino acids. Germline loops: CDR1 SGDLS, CDR2 YYNGEE. The V end lost 2 bases, the J end lost 5 bases, and 6 bases lay between the germline ends. CDR3: CASSVDGDTQYF. Here the CDR3 DNA reads TGTGCCAGCAGCGTCGACGGAGATACGCAGTATTTT. Using reference TRBV9 and TRBJ2-3 for the parts outside the CDR3, the full variable domain is DSGVTQTPKHLITATGQRVTLRCSPRSGDLSVYWYQQSLDQGLQFLIQYYNGEERAKGNILERFSAQQFPDLHSELNLSSLELGDSALYFCASSVDGDTQYFGPGTRLTVL.

The sample holds many counts of this clonotype. This chain connects TRBV11-1 to TRBJ2-1; tentatively, D is TRBD1 (6 bases). The CDR3 has 13 residues. Germline V gives CDR1 SGHAT, CDR2 FQDESV (reference sequence). With 6 bases removed from V and 5 bases from J, the gap between germline ends came to 11 bases. The CDR3 bases are TGTGCCAGCAGACCAGGACAGAACAATGAGCAGTTCTTC. Amino acid sequence: CASRPGQNNEQFF. The entire variable domain, with the rest obtained from reference TRBV11-1 and TRBJ2-1, is as follows: EAEVAQSPRYKITEKSQAVAFWCDPISGHATLYWYRQILGQGPELLVQFQDESVVDDSQLPKDRFSAERLKGVDSTLKIQPAELGDSAMYLCASRPGQNNEQFFGPGTRLTVL.

The CDR3 DNA reads as TGTGCCATAGGGTCCGGGGGAAATTTCGATGAGCAGTTCTTC. Protein sequence: CAIGSGGNFDEQFF. The chain carries TRBV10-3 and TRBJ2-1; weak D call: TRBD2 (6 bases). Looked up from germline, CDR1 is ENHRY and CDR2 is SYGVKD. The CDR3 is made up of 14 amino acids. V lost 9 bases and J 8 bases, leaving 20 bases between the germline ends.

The chain couples TRBV20-1 to TRBJ1-5; the match to TRBD1 covers 7 bases. The CDR3 loop spans 14 amino acids. Germline V gives CDR1 DFQATT, CDR2 SNEGSKA (reference sequence). The V segment lost 2 bases and the J segment 5 bases; nucleotides outside the gene matches: 6. The CDR3 protein is CSARPPGTDQPQHF. The CDR3 coding sequence is TGCAGTGCTAGACCACCAGGGACAGATCAGCCCCAGCATTTT.

This clonotype appeared a few times. This chain uses TRBV2 with TRBJ1-1; 8 bases match TRBD1. J lost 1 base, V lost 3 bases, and 1 base had no gene match. This CDR3 has 14 residues. The germline CDR1 and CDR2 sequences are SNHLY and FYNNEI. This chain's CDR3 is CASSDGQGNTEAFF. The CDR3 DNA reads as TGTGCCAGCAGTGATGGACAGGGGAACACTGAAGCTTTCTTT.

V and J are TRBV7-3 and TRBJ2-1; D is perhaps TRBD1 or TRBD2 (6 bases each). The germline V and J ends were trimmed by 2 bases and 8 bases, with 16 bases remaining between them. Germline V gives CDR1 SGHTA, CDR2 FQGTGA. This CDR3 spans 15 amino acids. Written as DNA, the CDR3 is TGTGCCAGCAGCTTACCTAGCGCAGGGGTGGATGAGCAGTTCTTC. Protein: CASSLPSAGVDEQFF.

To note about this clonotype: With a much larger clone just one base away, this may be a read error. The chain carries TRBV4-1 and TRBJ2-3; no clear D. CDR3 size: 14 residues. V lost 0 bases to trimming and J lost 3 bases, with 7 bases between them. In germline, CDR1 is MGHRA, CDR2 YSYEKL. The CDR3 loop is CASSQDPRTDTQYF. The CDR3 nucleotides are TGCGCCAGCAGCCAAGATCCAAGGACAGATACGCAGTATTTT.

This clonotype was found a few times. J is TRBJ1-5 and V is TRBV4-2; D might be TRBD1 (5 bases). Germline assignment: CDR1 LGHNA and CDR2 YNFKEQ. This CDR3 comprises 17 residues. The V and J ends lost 0 bases and 0 bases respectively, with 12 bases between them. This CDR3 reads CASSQDTGAYSNQPQHF. The CDR3 region has the DNA TGTGCCAGCAGCCAAGATACAGGAGCTTATAGCAATCAGCCCCAGCATTTT.

This clonotype has a count of ten or more. This chain links TRBV6-5 with TRBJ1-1; no clear D. The CDR3 has 13 amino acids. From germline, CDR1 is MNHEY and CDR2 SVGAGI. V lost 5 bases, J lost 0 bases, and 7 bases lay in between. The CDR3 sequence: CASSHHLNTEAFF. CDR3 nucleotide sequence: TGTGCCAGCAGTCACCACTTGAACACTGAAGCTTTCTTT.

This clonotype has just a few counts. The chain carries TRBV12-3 or TRBV12-4 and TRBJ2-5; 11 bases map to TRBD2. V dropped 4 bases and J dropped 5; count of bases not matched to a gene: 6. The CDR3 contains 15 residues. This chain's CDR3 is CASSSVAGGNETQYF. CDR3 DNA: TGTGCCAGCAGTTCCGTAGCGGGGGGGAATGAGACCCAGTACTTC.

In its sample, this clonotype was seen a few times. This rearrangement joins TRBV7-9 to TRBJ2-2, with 9 nucleotides matching TRBD1. The V gene's germline CDR1 is SEHNR and CDR2 FQNEAQ (reference sequence). The CDR3 extends over 16 amino acids. After removal of 5 bases from V and 7 bases from J, the junction contained 11 bases not matched to a gene. The CDR3 spells CASSREQGAWLGELFF. CDR3 nucleotides: TGTGCCAGCAGCCGTGAACAGGGGGCTTGGCTCGGGGAGCTGTTTTTT.

This clonotype has only a few counts. J is TRBJ2-1 and V is TRBV20-1; 11 bases line up with TRBD2. The CDR3 is 15 residues long. Unmatched junction bases numbered 9, after V lost 2 bases and J lost 9 bases. Germline V gene lookup returns CDR1 DFQATT and CDR2 SNEGSKA (reference sequence). DNA for the CDR3: TGCAGTGCTAGAACGGCGACTAGCGGGGACTCTGAGCAGTTCTTC. Its protein product is CSARTATSGDSEQFF.

This clonotype came up many times. CDR3 nucleotides: TGTGCCAGCAGCGGGGACTGGGGGGAGACCCAGTACTTC. Protein: CASSGDWGETQYF. This chain links TRBV7-6 with TRBJ2-5; weak D call: TRBD2 (6 bases). The V gene lost 5 bases and the J gene lost 5 bases, with 12 bases spanning the gap. The CDR3 is made up of 13 amino acids. CDR1 is SGHVS and CDR2 is FNYEAQ in the germline V gene.

The V and J genes are TRBV24-1 and TRBJ2-5, with a weak D call TRBD1 (5 bases). Germline lookup yields CDR1 KGHDR and CDR2 SFDVKD. The CDR3 extends over 18 amino acids. V shed 4 bases and J shed 2 bases, with 22 bases lying between them. CDR3 sequence reads: CATSEEIKTDRGQETQYF. Here the CDR3 DNA reads TGTGCCACCAGTGAGGAGATAAAGACCGATAGGGGTCAAGAGACCCAGTACTTC.

The genes are TRBV10-3 and TRBJ2-6; D not certain. V was clipped by 8 bases and J by 0 bases, with 14 bases between them. The CDR3 consists of 16 residues. Germline V gives CDR1 ENHRY, CDR2 SYGVKD. The CDR3 bases are TGTGCCATCTCAAGCGCGGACCTCTCTGGGGCCAACGTCCTGACTTTC. It is translated as CAISSADLSGANVLTF.

This chain uses TRBV20-1 with TRBJ1-6, with TRBD1 matching 7 bases. The CDR3 loop spans 14 amino acids. CDR1 and CDR2 from the germline V gene are DFQATT and SNEGSKA (reference sequence). V shed 3 bases and J 13 bases; nucleotides not matched to a gene: 12. CDR3 protein: CSASAAGGMFPLHF. The CDR3 region has the DNA TGCAGTGCTAGCGCCGCAGGGGGGATGTTCCCCCTCCACTTT.

The table lists this clonotype with a few counts. V is TRBV28 and J is TRBJ1-5, with D unresolved. V was trimmed by 5 bases and J by 8 bases, leaving 7 bases between them. This CDR3 has 11 residues. Germline CDR1 reads MDHEN; CDR2 reads SYDVKM. The CDR3: CASSHSEPQHF. For the CDR3, the DNA is TGTGCCAGCAGTCACAGCGAGCCCCAGCATTTT. The variable domain in full, completed from reference TRBV28 and TRBJ1-5, reads DVKVTQSSRYLVKRTGEKVFLECVQDMDHENMFWYRQDPGLGLRLIYFSYDVKMKEKGDIPEGYSVSREKKERFSLILESASTNQTSMYLCASSHSEPQHFGDGTRLSIL.

This clonotype occurred many times. The V gene is TRBV5-1, the J gene TRBJ1-2, with 7 bases lining up with TRBD1. V gave up 7 bases and J gave up 5 bases; unmatched junction bases: 11. CDR1 is SGHRS and CDR2 is YFSETQ in the germline V gene. CDR3 size: 14 residues. The CDR3 reads CASYPGQQTYGYTF. CDR3 coding DNA: TGCGCCAGCTACCCGGGACAGCAAACTTATGGCTACACCTTC. The full variable domain, rest sourced from reference TRBV5-1 and TRBJ1-2, is KAGVTQTPRYLIKTRGQQVTLSCSPISGHRSVSWYQQTPGQGLQFLFEYFSETQRNKGNFPGRFSGRQFSNSRSEMNVSTLELGDSALYLCASYPGQQTYGYTFGSGTRLTVV.

This clonotype was detected many times. CDR3 sequence (DNA): TGCGCCAGCAGCCCCCTGGGGGGGGAGCAGTACTTC. Its translation is CASSPLGGEQYF. V and J are TRBV5-1 and TRBJ2-7; 7 bases are a match to TRBD2. The germline gives CDR1 SGHRS, CDR2 YFSETQ. V shed 4 bases and J 7 bases; nucleotides not matched to a gene: 5. This CDR3 comprises 12 residues.